The text below deals with one T cell receptor (beta chain). This sample was included in a study of blood T cell repertoires in COVID-19. Some clones are missing from TCRdb's copy, which holds only in-frame ones; the method was immunoSEQ multiplex PCR. The table has 90,000 to 100,000 clones, about 83% seen once. Trimming cost V 3 bases and J 7 bases, with 12 bases left between them. The CDR3 is 13 amino acids. The germline V gene has CDR1 LGHDT and CDR2 YNNKEL (reference sequence). The J gene is TRBJ1-1, the V gene TRBV3-1 (or the pseudogene TRBV3-2); no clear D gene. Source material: peripheral blood. This receptor was obtained from a man in his sixties or seventies with active or convalescent COVID-19. The chain's CDR3 is CASSHRTQIEAFF. As DNA, the CDR3 is TGTGCCAGCAGCCACCGAACACAGATTGAAGCTTTCTTT.